These 4 T cell receptor beta chains came from one sample sequenced in a study of T cells in women clearing cervical HPV infection. Here immunoSEQ multiplex PCR was the method, and the copy in TCRdb shows in-frame clones only, minus some. The table for this sample gives roughly 30,000 clones. The material sequenced was blood buffy coat. The receptor set was obtained from a woman aged 18 to 75 with a cervical HPV16 infection that either progressed to CIN3+ or cleared (not recorded which).

Details on this clone: From the germline J gene comes the end of the CDR3, since the read stops 3 residues before it. The chain carries TRBV30 and TRBJ2-1; 8 positions agree with TRBD2. The CDR3 has 15 residues. V shed 0 bases, J shed 6 bases, and the junction held 7 bases outside the gene matches. Germline CDR1 GTSNPN, CDR2 SVGIG (reference sequence). The CDR3 DNA, read in part, is TGTGCCTGGAGTGTAGGGACTAGGAGGGTCAATGAG. This encodes CAWSVGTRRVNE. The complete CDR3 sequence is CAWSVGTRRVNEQFF.

With regard to this clone: The sequenced fragment ends 3 residues before the CDR3 boundary, so the rest is inferred from the germline J gene. The J gene is TRBJ1-2, the V gene TRBV11-1; D uncertain. CDR1 is SGHAT, CDR2 FQDESV, per germline (reference sequence). V lost 0 bases, J lost 7 bases, and 9 bases lay in between. This CDR3 region has 13 residues. The chain's CDR3 is CASSLASTSGYTF. The DNA read from the CDR3 is TGTGCCAGCAGCTTAGCGAGCACGTCTGGC.

On this clone itself: The CDR3 end is not reached by the read, which stops 3 residues before it; the germline J gene fills it in. The rearrangement uses TRBV2 and TRBJ2-3; 7 bases map to TRBD1. The CDR3 has 14 residues. The V segment lost 6 bases and the J segment 3 bases; nucleotides outside the gene matches: 6. The V gene's germline CDR1 is SNHLY and CDR2 FYNNEI. The sequenced part of the CDR3 DNA is TGTGCCAGCAGACCTATGACAGGGACAGATACG. Translated: CASRPMTGTDT. The full CDR3 protein is CASRPMTGTDTQYF.

As concerns this clone: The read halts 3 residues ahead of the CDR3 end, with the missing end drawn from the germline J gene. V is TRBV19 and J is TRBJ2-7; D is undetermined. Germline V gene lookup returns CDR1 LNHDA and CDR2 SQIVND (reference sequence). V lost 0 bases to trimming and J lost 0 bases, with 12 bases between them. The CDR3 is 16 amino acids. The covered CDR3 bases are TGTGCCAGTAGTATAGAGGCAGGTTCGAGCTCCTACGAG. Its protein product is CASSIEAGSSSYE. From start to end, the CDR3 is CASSIEAGSSSYEQYF.